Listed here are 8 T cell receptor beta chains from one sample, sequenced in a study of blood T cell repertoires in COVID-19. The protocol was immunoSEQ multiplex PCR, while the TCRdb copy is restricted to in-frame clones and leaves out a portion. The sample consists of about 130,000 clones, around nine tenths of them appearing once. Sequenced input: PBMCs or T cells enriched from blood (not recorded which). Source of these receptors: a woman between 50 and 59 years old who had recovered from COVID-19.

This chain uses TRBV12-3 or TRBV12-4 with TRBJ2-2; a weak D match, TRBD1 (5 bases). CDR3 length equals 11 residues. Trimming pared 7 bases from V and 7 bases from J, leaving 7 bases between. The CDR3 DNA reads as TGTGCCAGCACGGACATCGGGGAGCTGTTTTTT. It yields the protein CASTDIGELFF.

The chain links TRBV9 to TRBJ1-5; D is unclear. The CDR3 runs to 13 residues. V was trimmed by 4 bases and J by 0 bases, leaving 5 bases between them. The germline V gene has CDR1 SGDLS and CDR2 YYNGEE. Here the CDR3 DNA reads TGTGCCAGCAGCTCAAATAGCAATCAGCCCCAGCATTTT. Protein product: CASSSNSNQPQHF.

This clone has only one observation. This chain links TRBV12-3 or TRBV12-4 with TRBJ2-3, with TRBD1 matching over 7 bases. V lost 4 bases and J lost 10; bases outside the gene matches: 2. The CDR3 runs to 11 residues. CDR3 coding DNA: TGTGCCAGCAGTTCCGGGACAGCGCAGTATTTT. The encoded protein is CASSSGTAQYF.

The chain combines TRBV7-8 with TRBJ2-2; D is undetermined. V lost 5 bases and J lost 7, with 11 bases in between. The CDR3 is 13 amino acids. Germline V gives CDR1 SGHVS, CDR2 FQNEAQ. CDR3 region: CASSARMRGELFF. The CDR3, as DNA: TGTGCCAGCAGCGCCAGGATGCGCGGGGAGCTGTTTTTT.

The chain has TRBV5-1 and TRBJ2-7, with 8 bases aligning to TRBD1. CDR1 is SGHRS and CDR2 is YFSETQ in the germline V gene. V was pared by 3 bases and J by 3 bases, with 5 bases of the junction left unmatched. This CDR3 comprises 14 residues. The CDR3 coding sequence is TGCGCCAGCAGCTCGGACAGGGTAGGCTACGAGCAGTACTTC. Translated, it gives CASSSDRVGYEQYF.

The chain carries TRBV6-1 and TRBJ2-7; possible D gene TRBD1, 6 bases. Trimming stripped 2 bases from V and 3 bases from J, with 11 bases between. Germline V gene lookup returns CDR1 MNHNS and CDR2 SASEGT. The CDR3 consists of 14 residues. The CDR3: CASSESPDSYEQYF. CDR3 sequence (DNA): TGTGCCAGCAGTGAATCCCCGGACAGCTACGAGCAGTACTTC.

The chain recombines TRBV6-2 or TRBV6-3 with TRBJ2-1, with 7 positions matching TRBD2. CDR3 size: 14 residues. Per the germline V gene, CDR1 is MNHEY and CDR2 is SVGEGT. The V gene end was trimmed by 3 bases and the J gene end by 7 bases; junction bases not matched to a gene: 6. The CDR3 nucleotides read TGTGCCAGCAGTTATAGTGGGGGGGGGAATGAGCAGTTCTTC. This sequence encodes CASSYSGGGNEQFF.

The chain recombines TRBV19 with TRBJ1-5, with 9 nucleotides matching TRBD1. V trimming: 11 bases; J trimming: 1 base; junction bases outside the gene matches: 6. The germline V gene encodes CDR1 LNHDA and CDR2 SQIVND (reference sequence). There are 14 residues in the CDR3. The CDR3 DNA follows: TGTGCCGCCCGGGACAGGGCGAGCAATCAGCCCCAGCATTTT. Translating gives CAARDRASNQPQHF. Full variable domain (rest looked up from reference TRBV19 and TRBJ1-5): DGGITQSPKYLFRKEGQNVTLSCEQNLNHDAMYWYRQDPGQGLRLIYYSQIVNDFQKGDIAEGYSVSREKKESFPLTVTSAQKNPTAFYLCAARDRASNQPQHFGDGTRLSIL.